The present T cell receptor (beta chain) was sequenced within a study of blood T cell repertoires in COVID-19. The assay was immunoSEQ multiplex PCR, and TCRdb's table has in-frame clones only and misses some. The table includes a few hundred thousand clones, about 81% detected once. The source of this sequence is a man aged 40-49 years who had recovered from COVID-19. The material sequenced was PBMCs or T cells enriched from blood (not recorded which).

As DNA, the CDR3 is TGTGCCAGCAGTTCCCTACTAGCGGGGGCGGGAGATACGCAGTATTTT. It specifies CASSSLLAGAGDTQYF. The rearrangement links TRBV27 to TRBJ2-3, with 11 bases matching TRBD2. Trimming removed 4 bases from V and 5 bases from J; junction bases left unmatched: 8. CDR1 and CDR2 (germline): MNHEY, SMNVEV (reference sequence). This CDR3 is built from 16 residues.